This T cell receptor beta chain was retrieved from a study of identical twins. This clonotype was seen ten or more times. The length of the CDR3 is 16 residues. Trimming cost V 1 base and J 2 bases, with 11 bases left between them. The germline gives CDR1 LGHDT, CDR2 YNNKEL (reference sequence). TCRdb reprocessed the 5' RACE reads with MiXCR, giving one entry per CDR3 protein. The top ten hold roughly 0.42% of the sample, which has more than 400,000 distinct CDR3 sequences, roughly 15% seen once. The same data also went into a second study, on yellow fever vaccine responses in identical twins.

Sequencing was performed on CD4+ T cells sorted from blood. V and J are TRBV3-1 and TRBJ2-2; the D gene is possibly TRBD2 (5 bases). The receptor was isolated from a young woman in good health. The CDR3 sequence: CASSQAGSVNTGELFF. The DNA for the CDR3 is TGTGCCAGCAGCCAAGCGGGGTCGGTTAACACCGGGGAGCTGTTTTTT. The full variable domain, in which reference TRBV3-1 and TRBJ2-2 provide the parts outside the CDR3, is DTAVSQTPKYLVTQMGNDKSIKCEQNLGHDTMYWYKQDSKKFLKIMFSYNNKELIINETVPNRFSPKSPDKAHLNLHINSLELGDSAVYFCASSQAGSVNTGELFFGEGSRLTVL.